This T cell receptor beta chain was sequenced in a study of blood T cell repertoires in COVID-19. Deletions cut 4 bases from V and 3 bases from J, with 14 bases between. The CDR3 extends over 14 amino acids. Looked up from germline, CDR1 is SGHNT and CDR2 is YYREEE (reference sequence). Assay used: immunoSEQ multiplex PCR; TCRdb lists only in-frame clones, some missing. The sample holds around 140,000 clones, 75% to 90% seen once. The sequenced sample was PBMCs or T cells enriched from blood (not recorded which). The V gene is TRBV5-4, the J gene TRBJ2-7; a possible D gene is TRBD2 (6 bases). The TCR was taken from a man aged 55 to 70 who had recovered from COVID-19. DNA for the CDR3: TGTGCCAGCAGCGCCCTGGGAGGCAGCTACGAGCAGTACTTC. Its protein product is CASSALGGSYEQYF.